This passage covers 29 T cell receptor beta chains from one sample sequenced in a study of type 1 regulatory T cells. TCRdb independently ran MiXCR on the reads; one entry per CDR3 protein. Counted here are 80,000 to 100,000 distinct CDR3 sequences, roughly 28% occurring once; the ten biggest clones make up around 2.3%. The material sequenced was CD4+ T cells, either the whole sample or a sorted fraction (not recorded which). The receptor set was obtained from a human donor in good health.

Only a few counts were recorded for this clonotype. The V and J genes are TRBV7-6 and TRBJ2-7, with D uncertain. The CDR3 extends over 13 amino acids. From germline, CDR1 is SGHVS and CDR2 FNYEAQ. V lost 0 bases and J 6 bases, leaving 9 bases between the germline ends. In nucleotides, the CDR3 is TGTGCCAGCAGCTTAGCTATAACGGGCGAGCAGTACTTC. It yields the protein CASSLAITGEQYF.

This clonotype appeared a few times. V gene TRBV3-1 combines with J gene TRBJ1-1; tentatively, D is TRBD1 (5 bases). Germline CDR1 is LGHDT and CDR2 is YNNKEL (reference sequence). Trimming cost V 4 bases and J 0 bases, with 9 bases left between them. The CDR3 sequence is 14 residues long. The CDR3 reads CASSRVGVNTEAFF. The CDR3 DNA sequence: TGTGCCAGCAGCCGGGTAGGGGTGAACACTGAAGCTTTCTTT.

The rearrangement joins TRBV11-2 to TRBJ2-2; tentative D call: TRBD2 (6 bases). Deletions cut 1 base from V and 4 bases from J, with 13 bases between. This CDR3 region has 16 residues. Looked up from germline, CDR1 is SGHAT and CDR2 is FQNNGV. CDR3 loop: CASSLGVQGLTGELFF. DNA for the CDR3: TGTGCCAGCAGCTTAGGAGTGCAGGGACTCACCGGGGAGCTGTTTTTT.

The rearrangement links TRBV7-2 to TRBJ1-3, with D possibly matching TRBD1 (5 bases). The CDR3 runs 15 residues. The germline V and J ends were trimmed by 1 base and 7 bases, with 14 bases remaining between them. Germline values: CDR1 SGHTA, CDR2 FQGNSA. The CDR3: CASSLDRGSVNTIYF. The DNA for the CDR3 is TGTGCCAGCAGCTTAGATAGGGGCTCCGTGAACACCATATATTTT.

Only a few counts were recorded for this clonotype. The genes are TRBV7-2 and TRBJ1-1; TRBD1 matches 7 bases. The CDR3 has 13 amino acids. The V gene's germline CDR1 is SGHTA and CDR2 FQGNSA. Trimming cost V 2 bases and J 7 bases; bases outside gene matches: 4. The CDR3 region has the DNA TGTGCCAGCAGCTTATATCAGGGGGTTGAAGCTTTCTTT. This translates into CASSLYQGVEAFF.

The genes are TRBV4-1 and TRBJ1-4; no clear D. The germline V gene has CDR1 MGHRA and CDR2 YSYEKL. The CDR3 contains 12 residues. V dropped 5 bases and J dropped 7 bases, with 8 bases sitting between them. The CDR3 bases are TGCGCCAGCAGCATTTGGGGTGAAAAACTGTTTTTT. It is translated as CASSIWGEKLFF.

CDR3: CASSVSTGGGNTIYF. The CDR3 DNA follows: TGTGCCAGCAGCGTCTCGACAGGGGGCGGAAACACCATATATTTT. The chain combines TRBV7-2 with TRBJ1-3; 10 positions match TRBD1. This CDR3 comprises 15 residues. The germline V gene has CDR1 SGHTA and CDR2 FQGNSA. V trimming: 5 bases; J trimming: 4 bases; junction bases outside the gene matches: 5.

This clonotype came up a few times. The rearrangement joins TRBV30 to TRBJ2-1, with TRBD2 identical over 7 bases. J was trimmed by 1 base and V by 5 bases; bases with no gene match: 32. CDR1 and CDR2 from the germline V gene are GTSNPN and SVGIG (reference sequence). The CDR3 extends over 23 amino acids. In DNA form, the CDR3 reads TGTGCCTGGCCTTGCGTCCCGTATAGGCGGCCTAGCGGTCCCCCACGGTCCTACAATGAGCAGTTCTTC. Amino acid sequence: CAWPCVPYRRPSGPPRSYNEQFF.

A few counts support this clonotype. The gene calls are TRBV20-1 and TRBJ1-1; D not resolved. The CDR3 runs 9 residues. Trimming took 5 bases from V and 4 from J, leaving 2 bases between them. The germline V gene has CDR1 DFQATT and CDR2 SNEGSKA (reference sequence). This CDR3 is CSASTEAFF. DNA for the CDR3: TGCAGTGCTTCCACTGAAGCTTTCTTT.

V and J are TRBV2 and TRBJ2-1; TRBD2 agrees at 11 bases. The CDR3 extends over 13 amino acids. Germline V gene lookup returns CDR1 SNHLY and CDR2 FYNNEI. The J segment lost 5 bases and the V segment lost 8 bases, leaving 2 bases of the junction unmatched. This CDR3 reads CASGGLADNEQFF. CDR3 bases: TGTGCCAGCGGGGGACTAGCGGACAATGAGCAGTTCTTC. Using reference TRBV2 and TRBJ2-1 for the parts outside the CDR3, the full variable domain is EPEVTQTPSHQVTQMGQEVILRCVPISNHLYFYWYRQILGQKVEFLVSFYNNEISEKSEIFDDQFSVERPDGSNFTLKIRSTKLEDSAMYFCASGGLADNEQFFGPGTRLTVL.

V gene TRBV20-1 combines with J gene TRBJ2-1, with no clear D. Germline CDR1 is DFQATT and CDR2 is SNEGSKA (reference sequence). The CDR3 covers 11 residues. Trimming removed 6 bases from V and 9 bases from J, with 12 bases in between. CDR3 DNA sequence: TGCAGTGCACCGACGCCTCTTGAGCAGTTCTTC. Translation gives CSAPTPLEQFF.

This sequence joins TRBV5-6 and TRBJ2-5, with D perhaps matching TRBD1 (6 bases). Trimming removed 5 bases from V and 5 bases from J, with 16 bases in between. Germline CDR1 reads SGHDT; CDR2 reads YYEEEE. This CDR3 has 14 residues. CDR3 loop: CASSIQGPHETQYF. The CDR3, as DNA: TGTGCCAGCAGTATACAGGGACCCCACGAGACCCAGTACTTC.

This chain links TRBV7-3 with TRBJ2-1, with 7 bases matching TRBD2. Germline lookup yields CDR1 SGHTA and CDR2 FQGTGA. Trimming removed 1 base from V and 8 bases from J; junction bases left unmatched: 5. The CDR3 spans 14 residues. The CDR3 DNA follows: TGTGCCAGCAGCTTAAGGGGGGGTCGGGATGAGCAGTTCTTC. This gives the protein CASSLRGGRDEQFF. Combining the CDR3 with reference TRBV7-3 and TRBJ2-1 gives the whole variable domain GAGVSQTPSNKVTEKGKYVELRCDPISGHTALYWYRQSLGQGPEFLIYFQGTGAADDSGLPNDRFFAVRPEGSVSTLKIQRTERGDSAVYLCASSLRGGRDEQFFGPGTRLTVL.

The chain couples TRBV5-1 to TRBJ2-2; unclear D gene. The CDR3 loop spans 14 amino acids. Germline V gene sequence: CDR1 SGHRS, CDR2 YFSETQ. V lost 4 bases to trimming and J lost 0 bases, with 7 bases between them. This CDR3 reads CASSLITNTGELFF. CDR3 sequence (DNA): TGCGCCAGCAGCCTAATTACGAACACCGGGGAGCTGTTTTTT.

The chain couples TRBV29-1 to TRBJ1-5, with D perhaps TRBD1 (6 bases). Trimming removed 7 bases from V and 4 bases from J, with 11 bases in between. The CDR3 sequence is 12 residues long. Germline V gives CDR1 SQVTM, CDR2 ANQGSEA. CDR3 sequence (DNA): TGCAGCGCCATTACAGGGAATCAGCCCCAGCATTTT. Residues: CSAITGNQPQHF.

DNA for the CDR3: TGTGCCAGCAGCTTAGCAGGAGACACTGAAGCTTTCTTT. This sequence encodes CASSLAGDTEAFF. The chain recombines TRBV7-2 with TRBJ1-1, with no clear D. Germline values: CDR1 SGHTA, CDR2 FQGNSA. The CDR3 has 13 amino acids. V was shortened by 0 bases and J by 3 bases, with 5 bases between the two germline ends. Looking up the rest from reference TRBV7-2 and TRBJ1-1 gives the full variable domain: GAGVSQSPSNKVTEKGKDVELRCDPISGHTALYWYRQSLGQGLEFLIYFQGNSAPDKSGLPSDRFSAERTGGSVSTLTIQRTQQEDSAVYLCASSLAGDTEAFFGQGTRLTVV.

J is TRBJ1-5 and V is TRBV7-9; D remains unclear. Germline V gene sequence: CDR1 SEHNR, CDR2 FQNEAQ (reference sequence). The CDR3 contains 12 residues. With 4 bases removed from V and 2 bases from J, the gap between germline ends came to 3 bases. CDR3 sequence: CASSWGNQPQHF. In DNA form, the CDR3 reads TGTGCCAGCAGCTGGGGCAATCAGCCCCAGCATTTT.

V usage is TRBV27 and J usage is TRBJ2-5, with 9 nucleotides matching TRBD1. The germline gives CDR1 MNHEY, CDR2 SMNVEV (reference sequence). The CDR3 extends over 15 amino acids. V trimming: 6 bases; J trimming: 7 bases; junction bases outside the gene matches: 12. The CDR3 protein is CASSRDRVKLGTQYF. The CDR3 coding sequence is TGTGCCAGCAGCCGGGACAGGGTAAAACTTGGGACCCAGTACTTC.

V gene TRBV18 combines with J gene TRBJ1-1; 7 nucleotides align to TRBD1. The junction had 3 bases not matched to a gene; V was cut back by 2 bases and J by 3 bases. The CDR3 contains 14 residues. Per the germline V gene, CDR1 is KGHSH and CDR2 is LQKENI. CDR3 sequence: CASSPITGDTEAFF. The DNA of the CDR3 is TGTGCCAGCTCACCAATCACAGGGGACACTGAAGCTTTCTTT.

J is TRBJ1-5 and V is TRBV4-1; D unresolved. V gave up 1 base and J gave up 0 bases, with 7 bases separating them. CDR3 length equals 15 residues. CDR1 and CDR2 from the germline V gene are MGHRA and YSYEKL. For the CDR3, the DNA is TGCGCCAGCAGCCAAGGGTATTATAGCAATCAGCCCCAGCATTTT. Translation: CASSQGYYSNQPQHF.

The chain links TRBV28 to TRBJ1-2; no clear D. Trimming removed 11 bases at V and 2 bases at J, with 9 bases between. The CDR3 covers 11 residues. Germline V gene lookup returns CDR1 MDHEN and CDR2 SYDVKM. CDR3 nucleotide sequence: TGTGCCGTTGGAACAAACTATGGCTACACCTTC. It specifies CAVGTNYGYTF.

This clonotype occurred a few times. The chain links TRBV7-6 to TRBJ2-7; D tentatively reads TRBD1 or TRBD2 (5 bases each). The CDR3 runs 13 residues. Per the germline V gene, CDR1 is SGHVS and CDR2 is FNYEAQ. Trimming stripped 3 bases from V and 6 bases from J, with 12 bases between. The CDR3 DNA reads TGTGCCAGCAGCTTCCGGGACGCCCTCGAGCAGTACTTC. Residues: CASSFRDALEQYF.

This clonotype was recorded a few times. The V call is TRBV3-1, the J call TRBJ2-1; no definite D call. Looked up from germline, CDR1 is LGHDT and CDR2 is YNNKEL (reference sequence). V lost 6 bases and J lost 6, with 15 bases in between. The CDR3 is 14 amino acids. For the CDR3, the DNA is TGTGCCAGCAGACAGCGTCCGCGTGGCAATGAGCAGTTCTTC. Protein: CASRQRPRGNEQFF.

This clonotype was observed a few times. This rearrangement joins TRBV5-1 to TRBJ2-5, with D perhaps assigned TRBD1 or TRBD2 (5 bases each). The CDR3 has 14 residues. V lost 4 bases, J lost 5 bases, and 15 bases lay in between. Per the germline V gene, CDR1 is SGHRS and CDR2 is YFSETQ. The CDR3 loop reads CASSPGQGRETQYF. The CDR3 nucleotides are TGCGCCAGCAGCCCGGGGCAGGGCCGGGAGACCCAGTACTTC.

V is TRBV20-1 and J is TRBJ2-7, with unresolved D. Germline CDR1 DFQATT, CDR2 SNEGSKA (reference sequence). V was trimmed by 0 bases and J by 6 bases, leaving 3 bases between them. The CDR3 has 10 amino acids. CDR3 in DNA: TGCAGTGCTAGAGAACGCGAGCAGTACTTC. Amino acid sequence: CSAREREQYF.

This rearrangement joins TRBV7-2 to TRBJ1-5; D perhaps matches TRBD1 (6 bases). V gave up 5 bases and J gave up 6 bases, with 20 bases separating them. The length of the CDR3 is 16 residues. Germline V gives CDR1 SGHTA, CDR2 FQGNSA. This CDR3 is CASSPSPPGGVQPQHF. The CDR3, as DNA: TGTGCCAGCAGCCCAAGCCCCCCCGGGGGCGTTCAGCCCCAGCATTTT. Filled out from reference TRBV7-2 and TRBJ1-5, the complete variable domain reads GAGVSQSPSNKVTEKGKDVELRCDPISGHTALYWYRQSLGQGLEFLIYFQGNSAPDKSGLPSDRFSAERTGGSVSTLTIQRTQQEDSAVYLCASSPSPPGGVQPQHFGDGTRLSIL.

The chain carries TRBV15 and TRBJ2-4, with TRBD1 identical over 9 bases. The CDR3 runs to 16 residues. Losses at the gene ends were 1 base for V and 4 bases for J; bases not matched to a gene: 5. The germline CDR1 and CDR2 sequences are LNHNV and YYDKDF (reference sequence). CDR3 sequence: CATSRVRDRDKNIQYF. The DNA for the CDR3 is TGTGCCACCAGCAGAGTTCGGGACAGGGATAAAAACATTCAGTACTTC.

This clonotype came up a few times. The CDR3 sequence is CASSQNRASDTQYF. For the CDR3, the DNA is TGTGCCAGCAGCCAAAACAGGGCGTCGGATACGCAGTATTTT. V is TRBV6-5 and J is TRBJ2-3, with D possibly TRBD1 on 6 matching bases. Germline-derived CDR1 and CDR2 are MNHEY and SVGAGI. V was trimmed by 6 bases and J by 6 bases, leaving 16 bases between them. This CDR3 spans 14 amino acids.

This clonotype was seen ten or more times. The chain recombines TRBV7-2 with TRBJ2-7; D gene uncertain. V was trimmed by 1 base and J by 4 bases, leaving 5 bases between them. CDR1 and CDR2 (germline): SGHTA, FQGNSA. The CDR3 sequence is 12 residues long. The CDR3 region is CASSLVSYEQYF. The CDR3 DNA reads TGTGCCAGCAGCTTAGTGAGTTACGAGCAGTACTTC.